The clone carrying this T cell receptor (beta chain) has just one count. Losses at the gene ends were 6 bases for V and 14 bases for J; bases not matched to a gene: 4. The CDR3 runs 11 residues. The data stem from a study of blood T cells in healthy people across ages. A second PCR of roughly 7 to 11 cycles used a sample-barcoded 5' primer and a J-beta primer mix. TCRdb analysed the 5' RACE reads with MiXCR anew, one entry per CDR3 protein. The sample has about 670,000 distinct CDR3 sequences, around 52% seen once. This clonotype was sampled from an elderly woman in good health. Sample: blood. The chain has TRBV12-3 or TRBV12-4 and TRBJ2-3; 11 bases align to TRBD2. The CDR3 DNA sequence: TGTGCCAGCAGCCTCGGGACTAGCGGGTATTTT. Its protein product is CASSLGTSGYF.